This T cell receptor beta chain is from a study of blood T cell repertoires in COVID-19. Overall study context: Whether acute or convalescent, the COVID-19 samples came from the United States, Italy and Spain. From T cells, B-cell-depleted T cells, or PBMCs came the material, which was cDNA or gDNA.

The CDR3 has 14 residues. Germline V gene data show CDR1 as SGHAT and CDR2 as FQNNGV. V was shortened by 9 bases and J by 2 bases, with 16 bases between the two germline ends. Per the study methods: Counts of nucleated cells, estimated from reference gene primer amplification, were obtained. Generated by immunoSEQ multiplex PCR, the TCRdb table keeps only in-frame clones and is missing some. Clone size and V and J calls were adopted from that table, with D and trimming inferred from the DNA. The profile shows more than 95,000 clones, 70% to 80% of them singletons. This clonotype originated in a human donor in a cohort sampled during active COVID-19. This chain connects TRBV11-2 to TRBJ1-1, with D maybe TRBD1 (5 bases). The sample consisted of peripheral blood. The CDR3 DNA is TGTGCCAGTACCCGCCAAGACAGAAACACTGAAGCTTTCTTT. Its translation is CASTRQDRNTEAFF. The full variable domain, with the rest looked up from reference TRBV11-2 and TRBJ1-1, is EAGVAQSPRYKIIEKRQSVAFWCNPISGHATLYWYQQILGQGPKLLIQFQNNGVVDDSQLPKDRFSAERLKGVDSTLKIQPAKLEDSAVYLCASTRQDRNTEAFFGQGTRLTVV.